This TCR beta chain stems from a study of CD8 T cells in Susac syndrome. RNA was extracted with the RNeasy kit, and a quantity of roughly 0.45 to 1 ug was reverse transcribed using random hexamers. TCRdb recomputed calls from the immunoSEQ multiplex PCR reads with MiXCR, one row per CDR3 protein. The sample contains over 100,000 distinct CDR3 sequences, 96% of which appear only once. V dropped 5 bases and J dropped 3; count of bases not matched to a gene: 1. The CDR3 has 15 residues. Per the germline V gene, CDR1 is KGHDR and CDR2 is SFDVKD. The T cells that were sequenced for TCR beta were CD8+ and CD4+ cells from blood.

The rearrangement uses TRBV24-1 and TRBJ2-3, with 13 nucleotides matching TRBD2. The source material was CD4+ T cells from PBMCs. The origin of this receptor is a human donor with Susac syndrome. The DNA of the CDR3 is TGTGCCACCAGTGGGGGACTAGCGGGGACAGATACGCAGTATTTT. It yields the protein CATSGGLAGTDTQYF.